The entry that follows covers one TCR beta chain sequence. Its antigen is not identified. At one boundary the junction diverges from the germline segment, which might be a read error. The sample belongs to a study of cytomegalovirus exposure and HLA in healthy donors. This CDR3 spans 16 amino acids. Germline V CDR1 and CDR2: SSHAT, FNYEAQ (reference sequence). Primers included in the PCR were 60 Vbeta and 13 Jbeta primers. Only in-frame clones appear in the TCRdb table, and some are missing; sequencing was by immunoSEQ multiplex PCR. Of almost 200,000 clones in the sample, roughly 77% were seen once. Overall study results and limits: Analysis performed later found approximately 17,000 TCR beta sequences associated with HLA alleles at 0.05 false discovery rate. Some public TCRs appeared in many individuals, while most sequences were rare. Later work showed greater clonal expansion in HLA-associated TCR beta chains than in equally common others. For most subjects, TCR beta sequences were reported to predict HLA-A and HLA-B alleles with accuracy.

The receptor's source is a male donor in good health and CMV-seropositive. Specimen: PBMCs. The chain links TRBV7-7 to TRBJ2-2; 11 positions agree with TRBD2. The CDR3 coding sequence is TGTGCTAGCAGCCCGGGACTAGCGGTTCCCACCGGGGAGCTGTTTTTT. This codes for CASSPGLAVPTGELFF.